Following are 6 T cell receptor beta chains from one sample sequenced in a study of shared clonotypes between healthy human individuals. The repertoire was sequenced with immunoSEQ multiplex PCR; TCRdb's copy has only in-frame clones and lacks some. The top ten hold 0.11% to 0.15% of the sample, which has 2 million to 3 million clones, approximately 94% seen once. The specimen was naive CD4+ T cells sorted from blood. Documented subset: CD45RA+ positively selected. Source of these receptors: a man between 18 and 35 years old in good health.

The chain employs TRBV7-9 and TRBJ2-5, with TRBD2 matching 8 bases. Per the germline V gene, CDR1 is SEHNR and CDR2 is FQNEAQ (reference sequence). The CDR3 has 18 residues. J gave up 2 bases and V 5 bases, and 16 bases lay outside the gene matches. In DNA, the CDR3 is TGTGCCAGCAGCCCTCCACGACGGGGGGGCATCTCTCAAGAGACCCAGTACTTC. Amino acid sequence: CASSPPRRGGISQETQYF.

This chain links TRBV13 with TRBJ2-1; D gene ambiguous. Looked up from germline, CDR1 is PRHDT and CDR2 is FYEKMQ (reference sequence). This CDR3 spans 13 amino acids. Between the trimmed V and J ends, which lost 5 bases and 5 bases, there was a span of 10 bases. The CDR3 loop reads CASSPRHHNEQFF. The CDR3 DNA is TGTGCCAGCAGCCCCAGACATCACAATGAGCAGTTCTTC.

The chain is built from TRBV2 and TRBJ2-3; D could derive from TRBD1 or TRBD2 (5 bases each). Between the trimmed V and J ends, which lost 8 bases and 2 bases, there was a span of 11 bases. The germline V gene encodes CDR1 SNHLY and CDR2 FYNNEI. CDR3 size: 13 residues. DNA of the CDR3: TGTGCCAGCTTGGGACGCCCCACAGATACGCAGTATTTT. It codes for CASLGRPTDTQYF. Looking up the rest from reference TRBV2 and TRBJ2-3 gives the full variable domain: EPEVTQTPSHQVTQMGQEVILRCVPISNHLYFYWYRQILGQKVEFLVSFYNNEISEKSEIFDDQFSVERPDGSNFTLKIRSTKLEDSAMYFCASLGRPTDTQYFGPGTRLTVL.

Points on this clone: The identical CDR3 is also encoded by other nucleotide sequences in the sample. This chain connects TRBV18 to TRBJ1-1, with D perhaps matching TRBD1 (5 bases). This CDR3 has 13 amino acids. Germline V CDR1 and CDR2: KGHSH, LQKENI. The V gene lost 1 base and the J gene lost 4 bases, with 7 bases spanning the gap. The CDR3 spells CASSPQGLTEAFF. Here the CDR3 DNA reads TGTGCCAGCTCACCACAGGGGCTCACTGAAGCTTTCTTT.

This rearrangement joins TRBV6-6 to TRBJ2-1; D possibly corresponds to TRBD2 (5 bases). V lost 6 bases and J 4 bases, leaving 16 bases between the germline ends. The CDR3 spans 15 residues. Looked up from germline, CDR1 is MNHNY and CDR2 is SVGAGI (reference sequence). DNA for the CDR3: TGTGCCAGCAGGACGGGGTTTCTGGTTTACAATGAGCAGTTCTTC. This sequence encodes CASRTGFLVYNEQFF.

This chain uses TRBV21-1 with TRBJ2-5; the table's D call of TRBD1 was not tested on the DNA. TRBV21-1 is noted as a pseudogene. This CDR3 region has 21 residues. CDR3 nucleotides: TGTGCCAGCAGCCCCCCCCCGAGGGGCGGGACAGGGGTTGGGAAGAGGGAGACCCAGTACTTC. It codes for CASSPPPRGGTGVGKRETQYF.